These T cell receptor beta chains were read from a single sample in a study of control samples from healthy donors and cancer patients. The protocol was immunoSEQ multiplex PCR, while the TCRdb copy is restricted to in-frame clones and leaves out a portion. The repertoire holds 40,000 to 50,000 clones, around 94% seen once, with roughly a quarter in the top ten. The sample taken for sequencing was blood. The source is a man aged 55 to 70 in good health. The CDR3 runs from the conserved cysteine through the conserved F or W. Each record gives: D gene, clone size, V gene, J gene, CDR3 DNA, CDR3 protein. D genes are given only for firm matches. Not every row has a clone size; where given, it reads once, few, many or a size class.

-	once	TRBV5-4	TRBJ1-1	TGTGCCAGCAGTCCACTCCTGAACACTGAAGCTTTCTTT	CASSPLLNTEAFF
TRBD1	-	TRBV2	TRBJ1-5	TGTGCCAGCAACCCCAGGGGGGGTCAGCCCCAGCATTTT	CASNPRGGQPQHF
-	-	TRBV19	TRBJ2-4	TGTGCCAGTAGTATGGTGGGGGGCTCATTCAACATTCAGTACTTC	CASSMVGGSFNIQYF
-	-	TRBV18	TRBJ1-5	TGTGCCAGCTCACAGGAGGGGAATCAGCCCCAGCATTTT	CASSQEGNQPQHF
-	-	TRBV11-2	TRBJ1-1	TGTGCCAGCAGCGGAACGAACGCTTTCTTT	CASSGTNAFF
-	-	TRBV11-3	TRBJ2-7	TGTGCCAGCAGCTTAGATCCGCGGGTGGGTTACGAGCAGTACTTC	CASSLDPRVGYEQYF
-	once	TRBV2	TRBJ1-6	TGTGCCAGCAGTACCAGCGGGGTGAATTCACCCCTCCACTTT	CASSTSGVNSPLHF
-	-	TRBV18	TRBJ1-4	TGTGCCAGCTCACCACGGGGCGGGACCCGGGGCGAAAAACTGTTTTTT	CASSPRGGTRGEKLFF
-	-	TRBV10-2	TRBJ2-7	TGCGCCAGCAGTAGGCGGGCTATTGGGTACGAGCAGTACTTC	CASSRRAIGYEQYF
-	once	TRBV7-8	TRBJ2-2	TGTGCCAGCAGCTTCCTGAACACCGGGGAGCTGTTTTTT	CASSFLNTGELFF
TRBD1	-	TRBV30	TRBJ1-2	TGTGCCTGGATGGGACAGGGGGTGGCTGGCTACACCTTC	CAWMGQGVAGYTF
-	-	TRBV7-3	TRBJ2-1	TGTGCCAGCAGCTTAACGTTTCCCAGTGGGGGCTCCTACAATGAGCAGTTCTTC	CASSLTFPSGGSYNEQFF
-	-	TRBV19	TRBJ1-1	TGTGCCAGTAGTATAGGCGGAGGGAACACTGAAGCTTTCTTT	CASSIGGGNTEAFF
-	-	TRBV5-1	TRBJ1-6	TGCGCCAGCAGCCCCTACGAGTCCCTCGGAAAATCACCCCTCCACTTT	CASSPYESLGKSPLHF
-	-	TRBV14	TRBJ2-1	TGTGCCAGCAGCCCCCGATGGGGAGACTACAATGAGCAGTTCTTC	CASSPRWGDYNEQFF
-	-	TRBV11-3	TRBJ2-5	TGTGCCAGCAGCCACGAAGGCCAAGAGACCCAGTACTTC	CASSHEGQETQYF
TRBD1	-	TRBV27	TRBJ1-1	TGTGCCAGCAGTCCATCGGGCCGAGACAGGGGAACTGAAGCTTTCTTT	CASSPSGRDRGTEAFF
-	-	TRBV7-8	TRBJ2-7	TGTGCCAGCAGCTCAAATTTGGGTCGGTCCGAGCAGTACTTC	CASSSNLGRSEQYF